A single sample is the source of the 24 T cell receptor beta chains below, sequenced in a study of blood T cell repertoires in COVID-19. Assay used: immunoSEQ multiplex PCR; TCRdb lists only in-frame clones, some missing. This table has around 68,000 clones, 65% to 85% appearing once. The source material was peripheral blood. The receptors were gathered from a woman in her forties or fifties with acute or convalescent COVID-19.

The chain joins TRBV3-1 (or the pseudogene TRBV3-2) to TRBJ2-2; TRBD2 aligns across 9 bases. This CDR3 comprises 14 residues. From germline, CDR1 is LGHDT and CDR2 YNNKEL (reference sequence). Trimming at V came to 4 bases and at J to 5 bases, leaving 2 bases not matched to a gene. The chain's CDR3 is CASSRTSATGELFF. The CDR3 DNA sequence: TGTGCCAGCAGCCGGACTAGCGCTACCGGGGAGCTGTTTTTT.

The chain couples TRBV4-3 to TRBJ1-3, with D unclear. Between the trimmed V and J ends, which lost 1 base and 4 bases, there was a span of 11 bases. Germline CDR1 reads LGHNA; CDR2 reads YSLEER. The CDR3 runs 15 residues. The CDR3: CASSQALFSGNTIYF. In DNA, the CDR3 is TGCGCCAGCAGCCAAGCACTCTTCTCCGGAAACACCATATATTTT.

The chain employs TRBV27 and TRBJ1-2; 11 bases align to TRBD1. With V trimmed by 6 bases and J by 4 bases, 7 bases remained unmatched. Germline-derived CDR1 and CDR2 are MNHEY and SMNVEV (reference sequence). The CDR3 extends over 15 amino acids. CDR3 protein: CASSPRTGGIYGYTF. The CDR3 DNA reads as TGTGCCAGCAGCCCCCGGACAGGGGGCATCTATGGCTACACCTTC.

This chain links TRBV10-3 with TRBJ2-7; 8 nucleotides align to TRBD1. V lost 4 bases, J lost 4 bases, and 0 bases stayed unmatched. The germline gives CDR1 ENHRY, CDR2 SYGVKD. The CDR3 length is 12 residues. The CDR3 is CAISGQGYEQYF. CDR3 nucleotide sequence: TGTGCCATCAGTGGACAGGGGTACGAGCAGTACTTC.

The chain carries TRBV6-5 and TRBJ1-1; D perhaps matches TRBD1 (5 bases). The germline gives CDR1 MNHEY, CDR2 SVGAGI. V dropped 2 bases and J dropped 1 base, with 8 bases sitting between them. The CDR3 consists of 14 residues. The CDR3 bases are TGTGCCAGCAGTTACGACAGAACGAACACTGAAGCTTTCTTT. It specifies CASSYDRTNTEAFF.

The rearrangement links TRBV9 to TRBJ2-2, with 16 bases aligning to TRBD2. Trimming at V came to 3 bases and at J to 7 bases, leaving 3 bases not matched to a gene. CDR1 is SGDLS, CDR2 YYNGEE, per germline. The CDR3 length is 16 residues. The CDR3 bases are TGTGCCAGCAGCGAGGGACTAGCGGGGGGGTTCGGGGAGCTGTTTTTT. Its translation is CASSEGLAGGFGELFF.

The V gene is TRBV9, the J gene TRBJ2-1; 7 nucleotides match TRBD2. Germline V lookup: CDR1 SGDLS, CDR2 YYNGEE. The CDR3 length is 16 residues. The V segment lost 3 bases and the J segment 4 bases; nucleotides outside the gene matches: 10. CDR3 sequence reads: CASSDQPSGGYNEQFF. The CDR3 bases are TGTGCCAGCAGCGATCAGCCTAGCGGAGGTTACAATGAGCAGTTCTTC.

In its sample, this clone was seen once. The J gene is TRBJ1-6, the V gene TRBV27; TRBD1 agrees at 9 bases. This CDR3 region has 16 residues. The V segment lost 5 bases and the J segment 7 bases; nucleotides outside the gene matches: 9. Germline V CDR1 and CDR2: MNHEY, SMNVEV (reference sequence). DNA of the CDR3: TGTGCCAGCAGTCCCGGGACAGGGTTGAGGAATTCACCCCTCCACTTT. It translates to CASSPGTGLRNSPLHF.

The chain employs TRBV7-8 and TRBJ2-5, with D possibly being TRBD1 (5 bases). CDR1 SGHVS and CDR2 FQNEAQ come from the germline V gene. The CDR3 runs to 15 residues. The V end lost 7 bases, the J end lost 5 bases, and 20 bases lay between the germline ends. CDR3 nucleotide sequence: TGTGCCAGCACCGACGCGGTCAGGGCGTGGGAGACCCAGTACTTC. Its translation is CASTDAVRAWETQYF.

V is TRBV27 and J is TRBJ1-6; 8 bases fit TRBD1. The V gene's germline CDR1 is MNHEY and CDR2 SMNVEV (reference sequence). The ends lost 5 bases at V and 1 base at J; junction bases unmatched: 13. This CDR3 has 19 amino acids. The CDR3 region has the DNA TGTGCCAGCAGTCGAACAGGGGGTTCACTTAGTTCCTATAATTCACCCCTCCACTTT. Translation: CASSRTGGSLSSYNSPLHF.

This clone has a single count. V and J are TRBV18 and TRBJ2-3; D might be TRBD2 (5 bases). The V gene's germline CDR1 is KGHSH and CDR2 LQKENI. Trimming took off 2 bases at V and 6 bases at J, with 9 bases between the two ends. The length of the CDR3 is 13 residues. CDR3 nucleotides: TGTGCCAGCTCACCAGGGCTAGCCGATACGCAGTATTTT. This gives the protein CASSPGLADTQYF.

The gene calls are TRBV4-3 and TRBJ1-4, with 8 bases lining up with TRBD1. This CDR3 region has 17 residues. With V trimmed by 4 bases and J by 5 bases, 12 bases remained unmatched. Germline values: CDR1 LGHNA, CDR2 YSLEER. CDR3 sequence reads: CASSREQGVYSNEKLFF. DNA for the CDR3: TGCGCCAGCAGCCGCGAACAGGGGGTTTACTCGAATGAAAAACTGTTTTTT.

This chain joins TRBV28 and TRBJ2-4; TRBD1 aligns across 8 bases. The germline CDR1 and CDR2 sequences are MDHEN and SYDVKM. This CDR3 spans 14 amino acids. Trimming at V came to 3 bases and at J to 6 bases, leaving 4 bases not matched to a gene. The CDR3 region is CASSFQTGVNIQYF. In DNA, the CDR3 is TGTGCCAGCAGTTTCCAGACAGGGGTAAACATTCAGTACTTC.

This chain links TRBV7-6 with TRBJ1-4, with a possible D match to TRBD1 (5 bases). Trimming pared 0 bases from V and 8 bases from J, leaving 13 bases between. Germline V CDR1 and CDR2: SGHVS, FNYEAQ. CDR3 length equals 15 residues. The CDR3 DNA reads as TGTGCCAGCAGCTTAGCGTGGGGGGTCGGGGAAAAACTGTTTTTT. This translates into CASSLAWGVGEKLFF. The whole variable domain, filled in from reference TRBV7-6 and TRBJ1-4, reads GAGVSQSPRYKVTKRGQDVALRCDPISGHVSLYWYRQALGQGPEFLTYFNYEAQQDKSGLPNDRFSAERPEGSISTLTIQRTEQRDSAMYRCASSLAWGVGEKLFFGSGTQLSVL.

This chain links TRBV28 with TRBJ1-3; D is undetermined. Trimming cost V 8 bases and J 0 bases, with 14 bases left between them. In germline, CDR1 is MDHEN, CDR2 SYDVKM. This CDR3 comprises 15 residues. DNA of the CDR3: TGTGCCAGCTTGGGCAGATACACCTCTGGAAACACCATATATTTT. Translation gives CASLGRYTSGNTIYF.

Only a few counts were recorded for this clone. J is TRBJ1-2 and V is TRBV5-4; 7 bases map to TRBD1. Germline CDR1 and CDR2: SGHNT and YYREEE (reference sequence). V was clipped by 7 bases and J by 0 bases; unmatched bases: 15. The CDR3 totals 17 residues. CDR3 in DNA: TGTGCCAGCCTGTCGAAACAGACAGGGTCGGCTAACTATGGCTACACCTTC. It is translated as CASLSKQTGSANYGYTF.

This clone was found many times. The chain carries TRBV5-1 and TRBJ2-1; 8 nucleotides line up with TRBD1. The germline gives CDR1 SGHRS, CDR2 YFSETQ. This CDR3 is built from 13 residues. V trimming: 4 bases; J trimming: 9 bases; junction bases outside the gene matches: 6. CDR3 region: CASSIKTGVEQFF. The CDR3 nucleotides are TGCGCCAGCAGCATAAAGACAGGGGTTGAGCAGTTCTTC.

J is TRBJ2-1 and V is TRBV11-2, with D unclear. The CDR3 is 11 residues long. Trimming stripped 5 bases from V and 7 bases from J, with 6 bases between. Per the germline V gene, CDR1 is SGHAT and CDR2 is FQNNGV. CDR3 sequence reads: CASSLPNEQFF. The DNA for the CDR3 is TGTGCCAGCAGCCTCCCTAATGAGCAGTTCTTC.

This chain links TRBV25-1 with TRBJ1-2; no firm D call. Between the trimmed V and J ends, which lost 3 bases and 2 bases, there was a span of 10 bases. The germline V gene encodes CDR1 MGHDK and CDR2 SYGVNS. The CDR3 extends over 14 amino acids. Written as DNA, the CDR3 is TGTGCCAGCAGTGATTCCGCCAGAAACTATGGCTACACCTTC. Amino acids: CASSDSARNYGYTF.

This clone was recorded a few times. DNA of the CDR3: TGCGCCAGCATACCCGGCGGTTCTAACTATGGCTACACCTTC. Amino acids: CASIPGGSNYGYTF. The rearrangement links TRBV5-1 to TRBJ1-2; D unclear. Trimming removed 6 bases from V and 0 bases from J, with 12 bases in between. The CDR3 spans 14 residues. Germline assignment: CDR1 SGHRS and CDR2 YFSETQ.

The V and J genes are TRBV10-3 and TRBJ1-3, with a tentative D call TRBD1 (6 bases). Germline V gene lookup returns CDR1 ENHRY and CDR2 SYGVKD. The CDR3 runs to 14 residues. The V gene lost 0 bases and the J gene lost 11 bases, with 14 bases spanning the gap. CDR3 region: CAISESNRDGPIYF. The DNA for the CDR3 is TGTGCCATCAGTGAGTCGAACAGGGACGGGCCCATATATTTT.

The chain has TRBV4-1 and TRBJ2-1; D is possibly TRBD1 (6 bases). The CDR3 has 17 amino acids. Germline-derived CDR1 and CDR2 are MGHRA and YSYEKL. V was trimmed by 3 bases and J by 5 bases, leaving 20 bases between them. For the CDR3, the DNA is TGCGCCAGCAGCCACCGAAGGGCAGGGGAAATGGACAATGAGCAGTTCTTC. The encoded protein is CASSHRRAGEMDNEQFF.

This chain uses TRBV30 with TRBJ2-7, with D possibly being TRBD1 (6 bases). The CDR3 has 12 residues. The germline CDR1 and CDR2 sequences are GTSNPN and SVGIG (reference sequence). V lost 7 bases and J 2 bases, leaving 12 bases between the germline ends. CDR3 DNA sequence: TGTGCCTCATCGACAGGAGCCTACGAGCAGTACTTC. It is translated as CASSTGAYEQYF.

J is TRBJ2-5 and V is TRBV5-1, with D unclear. The CDR3 runs to 15 residues. The germline V and J ends were trimmed by 4 bases and 2 bases, with 15 bases remaining between them. Germline assignment: CDR1 SGHRS and CDR2 YFSETQ. Here the CDR3 DNA reads TGCGCCAGCAGCAGAGAGCCTGGTAGTCAAGAGACCCAGTACTTC. It translates to CASSREPGSQETQYF. The full variable domain, its missing parts supplied by reference TRBV5-1 and TRBJ2-5, is KAGVTQTPRYLIKTRGQQVTLSCSPISGHRSVSWYQQTPGQGLQFLFEYFSETQRNKGNFPGRFSGRQFSNSRSEMNVSTLELGDSALYLCASSREPGSQETQYFGPGTRLLVL.